This T cell receptor beta chain was documented in a study of human T cells and chemical hapten exposure. Study observations and caveats: DPC sensitization did not alter TCRs above 1 in 1000 frequency. Having alopecia, donors may respond immunologically unlike healthy people.

This clonotype was observed at least ten times. The antigen is undetermined. The length of the CDR3 is 15 residues. The junction had 8 bases not matched to a gene; V was cut back by 4 bases and J by 7 bases. The germline V gene encodes CDR1 SGDLS and CDR2 YYNGEE. The library labeled individual cDNA molecules by adding unique molecular identifiers to them. In the original processing: Across samples, TCR counts had a median of about 100,000 and ranged from roughly 23,224 to 690,600. MiXCR was run by TCRdb on the RACE reads, yielding one entry per CDR3 protein. TCRdb's processing, not the authors', yielded these V and J calls. The sample has around 110,000 distinct CDR3 sequences; about 11% are singletons. As to time point: patch test 3, about 24 weeks after DPC sensitization. This sample's treatment: therapeutic diphenylcyclopropenone sensitization with weekly scalp DPC.

This specimen was whole blood, taken in connection with sensitization to the hapten diphenylcyclopropenone (DPC). The V gene is TRBV9, the J gene TRBJ2-6; 7 positions match TRBD1. The TCR sequence derives from a woman in her fifties or sixties with alopecia areata. Some clones in this sample may be carry-over from other donors' samples. Here the CDR3 DNA reads TGTGCCAGCAGCCCAGACAGGGTCGGCGCCAACGTCCTGACTTTC. Protein sequence: CASSPDRVGANVLTF. The entire variable domain, with the rest obtained from reference TRBV9 and TRBJ2-6, is as follows: DSGVTQTPKHLITATGQRVTLRCSPRSGDLSVYWYQQSLDQGLQFLIQYYNGEERAKGNILERFSAQQFPDLHSELNLSSLELGDSALYFCASSPDRVGANVLTFGAGSRLTVL.